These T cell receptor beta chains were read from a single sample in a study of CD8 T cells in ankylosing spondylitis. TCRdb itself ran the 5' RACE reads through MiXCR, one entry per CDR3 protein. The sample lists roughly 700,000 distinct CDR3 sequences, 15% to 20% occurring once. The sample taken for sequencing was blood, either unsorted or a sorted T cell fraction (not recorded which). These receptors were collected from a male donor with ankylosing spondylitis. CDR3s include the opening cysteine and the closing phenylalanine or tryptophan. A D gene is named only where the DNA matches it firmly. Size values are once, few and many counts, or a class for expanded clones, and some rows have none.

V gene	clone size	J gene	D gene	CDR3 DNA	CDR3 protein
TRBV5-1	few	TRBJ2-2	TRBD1	TGCGCCAGCAGCCCAACAGGGGTCACCGGGGAGCTGTTTTTT	CASSPTGVTGELFF
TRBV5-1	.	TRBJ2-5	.	TGCGCCAGCAGCTGGGACATTTCCCCCAGGGAGACCCAGTACTTC	CASSWDISPRETQYF
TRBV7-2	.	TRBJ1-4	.	TGTGCCAGCAGTCGGGGCCCGCCTGATGAAAAACTGTTTTTT	CASSRGPPDEKLFF
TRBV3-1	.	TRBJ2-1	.	TGTGCCAGCAGCCAAGATTACAGCTCCTACAATGAGCAGTTCTTC	CASSQDYSSYNEQFF
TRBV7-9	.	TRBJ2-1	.	TGTGCCAGCAGCTTAGATCTGGGGACGGTCCGGGATGAGCAGTTCTTC	CASSLDLGTVRDEQFF
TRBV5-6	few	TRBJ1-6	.	TGTGCCAGCAGCTTCCGGGACATCTATAATTCACCCCTCCACTTT	CASSFRDIYNSPLHF
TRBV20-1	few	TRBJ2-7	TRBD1	TGCAGAATAGGACAGGGATGGGTCTACGAGCAGTACTTC	CRIGQGWVYEQYF
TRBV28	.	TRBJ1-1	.	TGTGCCAGTACCCGACGGAGCCTCGAAGCTTTCTTT	CASTRRSLEAFF
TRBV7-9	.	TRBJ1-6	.	TGTGCCAGCAGCCCCGTTGGGGGAAACAATTCACCCCTCCACTTT	CASSPVGGNNSPLHF
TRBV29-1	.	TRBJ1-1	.	TGCAGCGTTGGGGCCCCGGGGCTCAACACTGAAGCTTTCTTT	CSVGAPGLNTEAFF
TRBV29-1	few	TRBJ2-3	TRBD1	TGCAGCGTTGATTCGGACAGTCAGGACAGGGGGCGGAAGGATACGCAGTATTTT	CSVDSDSQDRGRKDTQYF
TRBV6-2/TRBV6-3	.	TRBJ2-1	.	TGTGCCAGCAGCCCTTTATGGGCTGGTGAGCAGTTCTTC	CASSPLWAGEQFF
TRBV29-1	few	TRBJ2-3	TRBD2	TGCAGCGCCCGGCCTAGCGGCAAAAGCACAGATACGCAGTATTTT	CSARPSGKSTDTQYF
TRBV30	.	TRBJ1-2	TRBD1	TGTGCCTGGAGCGGACAGGGGGCCCTCACCTTC	CAWSGQGALTF
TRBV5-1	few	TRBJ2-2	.	TGCGCCAGCAGCTTCGTGGTCTCCGGGGAGCTGTTTTTT	CASSFVVSGELFF
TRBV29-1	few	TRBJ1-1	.	TGCAGCGTTGGAGAGTCGGGGAACACTGAAGCTTTCTTT	CSVGESGNTEAFF
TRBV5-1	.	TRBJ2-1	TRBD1	TGCGCCAGCAGCTTAGGACAGGGGGGTTTCGGTGACAATGAGCAGTTCTTC	CASSLGQGGFGDNEQFF
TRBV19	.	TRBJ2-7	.	TGTGCCAGTAGTATAGAATCCGGGACACCCTACGAGCAGTACTTC	CASSIESGTPYEQYF
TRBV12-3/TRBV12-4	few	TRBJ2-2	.	TGTGCCAGCAGTCTCAGTCTTGACGGGGAGCTGTTTTTT	CASSLSLDGELFF
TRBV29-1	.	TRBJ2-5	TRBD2	TGCAGCGTTTATAGCGGGAGGGCTCAAGAGACCCAGTACTTC	CSVYSGRAQETQYF
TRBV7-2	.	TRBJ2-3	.	TGTGCCAGCAGCTCCTCCGAGGCCTGGGATACGCAGTATTTT	CASSSSEAWDTQYF
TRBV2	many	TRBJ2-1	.	TGTGCCAGCAGCAGCGCTAGCTCCTACAATGAGCAGTTCTTC	CASSSASSYNEQFF
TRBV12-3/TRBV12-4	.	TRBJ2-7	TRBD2	TGTGCCAGCAGCCACCAGCGGGGGGAATCTTCCTACGAGCAGTACTTC	CASSHQRGESSYEQYF
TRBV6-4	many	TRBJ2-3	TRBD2	TGTGCCAGCAGGAAAACGACTAGCGGGGGCCGGGGAACAGATACGCAGTATTTT	CASRKTTSGGRGTDTQYF
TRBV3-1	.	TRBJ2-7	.	TGTGCCAGCAGCAGGAGGGGGGATGACTACGAGCAGTACTTC	CASSRRGDDYEQYF
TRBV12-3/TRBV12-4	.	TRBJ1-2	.	TGTGCCAGCAGTTACAGATTAGGACCATTTATCTATGGCTACACCTTC	CASSYRLGPFIYGYTF